These T cell receptor beta chains were read from a single sample in a study of radiotherapy plus CTLA-4 blockade in lung cancer. Clones were read by immunoSEQ multiplex PCR, and TCRdb kept only the in-frame ones, dropping some. The data show 120,000 or so clones, approximately 80% seen once. Source: peripheral blood, taken from a patient treated with radiotherapy plus ipilimumab. Receptors were obtained from a human donor with non-small cell lung cancer who had a partial response to radiotherapy plus ipilimumab. Each CDR3 is given with its conserved first and last residue. The D gene is left open where the match is weak. Size values are once, few and many counts, or a class for expanded clones, and some rows have none.

TRBV27	once	16	.	TRBJ2-5	TGTGCCAGCAGTTTTTCTTTTATCACCAACAAAGAGACCCAGTACTTC	CASSFSFITNKETQYF
TRBV27	.	11	.	TRBJ1-1	TGTGCCAGCGGGCTACTCACTGAAGCTTTCTTT	CASGLLTEAFF
TRBV18	.	15	TRBD1	TRBJ2-1	TGTGCCAGCTCACCGGGGACAGGCTCCTACAATGAGCAGTTCTTC	CASSPGTGSYNEQFF
TRBV28	.	17	TRBD1	TRBJ1-5	TGTGCCAGCAGTTTTGGACAGGGAGGTTATTCCAATCAGCCCCAGCATTTT	CASSFGQGGYSNQPQHF
TRBV6-1	.	13	.	TRBJ1-5	TGTGCCAGCGTACGCCGGACAGAACAGCCCCAGCATTTT	CASVRRTEQPQHF
TRBV19	.	14	TRBD1	TRBJ2-4	TGTGCCAGTAGTACGACAGGGGGCAGCGGCATTCAGTACTTC	CASSTTGGSGIQYF
TRBV5-5	.	16	.	TRBJ1-4	TGTGCCAGCAGCTTGGCCATCCAGGCAACTAATGAAAAACTGTTTTTT	CASSLAIQATNEKLFF
TRBV28	.	15	.	TRBJ2-5	TGTGCCAGCAGTTTACCATCGACAGCTCAAGAGACCCAGTACTTC	CASSLPSTAQETQYF
TRBV27	.	13	.	TRBJ1-2	TGTGCCAGCAGGACGACAGACAACTATGGCTACACCTTC	CASRTTDNYGYTF
TRBV28	.	17	TRBD2	TRBJ2-1	TGTGCCAGCAGTTTGTCTGGTAGCGGGAGGCCCTACAATGAGCAGTTCTTC	CASSLSGSGRPYNEQFF
TRBV2	.	14	.	TRBJ1-5	TGTGCCAGCAGCCCGTTTATTAGCAATCAGCCCCAGCATTTT	CASSPFISNQPQHF
TRBV7-6	.	14	.	TRBJ2-5	TGTGCCAGCAGCTTAGCGGGAGTAGGAGAGACCCAGTACTTC	CASSLAGVGETQYF
TRBV20-1	few	11	.	TRBJ1-4	TGCAGTGCTAGCGCCGCGGGGGGTATGTTTTTT	CSASAAGGMFF
TRBV2	.	15	TRBD1	TRBJ1-4	TGTGCCAGCAGGGAGAACTGGACAGGGGCCGAAAAACTGTTTTTT	CASRENWTGAEKLFF
TRBV7-2	once	15	TRBD1	TRBJ1-5	TGTGCCAGCAGCCCGGGACAGGTTAGCAATCAGCCCCAGCATTTT	CASSPGQVSNQPQHF
TRBV9	.	15	.	TRBJ2-2	TGTGCCAGCAGCGTAGCGCCTGGGGGGACCGGGGAGCTGTTTTTT	CASSVAPGGTGELFF
TRBV27	.	15	.	TRBJ2-7	TGTGCCAGCAGTCAGAAGACAGGGGAGGGCTACGAGCAGTACTTC	CASSQKTGEGYEQYF
TRBV2	once	13	.	TRBJ1-3	TGTGCCAGCAGTGCAGGGGACAGAAACACCATATATTTT	CASSAGDRNTIYF
TRBV9	.	14	TRBD1	TRBJ1-6	TGTGCCAGCAGCGCACAGGGGGGCCGTTCACCCCTCCACTTT	CASSAQGGRSPLHF
TRBV29-1	.	13	TRBD1	TRBJ1-1	TGCAGCGGAGCCCGACAGGGGAGGACTGAAGCTTTCTTT	CSGARQGRTEAFF
TRBV27	.	20	TRBD2	TRBJ2-1	TGTGCCAGCAGTTTAGCGGTCGGACTAGCGGGCCTCGGCTCCTACAATGAGCAGTTCTTC	CASSLAVGLAGLGSYNEQFF
TRBV19	.	14	TRBD1	TRBJ1-2	TGTGCCAGTACCTCGGGGACAGGGAACTATGGCTACACCTTC	CASTSGTGNYGYTF
TRBV11-2	once	16	TRBD2	TRBJ2-1	TGTGCCAGCAGCTTATATGCGGGAGAGACACGCAATGAGCAGTTCTTC	CASSLYAGETRNEQFF
TRBV5-1	.	16	.	TRBJ1-5	TGCGCCAGCAGCTTGGCCGGGGGGAGTCAGGGACAGCCCCAGCATTTT	CASSLAGGSQGQPQHF
TRBV6-5	.	15	.	TRBJ2-7	TGTGCCAGCAGTACCGGGGGGCCCCCCTTCTACGAGCAGTACTTC	CASSTGGPPFYEQYF
TRBV5-1	.	15	TRBD1	TRBJ1-2	TGCGCCAGCAGCTTAAATGGACAGGCCCAGGATGGCTACACCTTC	CASSLNGQAQDGYTF
TRBV5-4	.	17	TRBD1	TRBJ1-1	TGTGCCAGCAGCACAGGACAGGGGCTGAGTTCGAGCACTGAAGCTTTCTTT	CASSTGQGLSSSTEAFF
TRBV28	.	14	TRBD2	TRBJ2-2	TGTGCCAGCAGTTCGAAGCGGGAGCCCGGGGAGCTGTTTTTT	CASSSKREPGELFF